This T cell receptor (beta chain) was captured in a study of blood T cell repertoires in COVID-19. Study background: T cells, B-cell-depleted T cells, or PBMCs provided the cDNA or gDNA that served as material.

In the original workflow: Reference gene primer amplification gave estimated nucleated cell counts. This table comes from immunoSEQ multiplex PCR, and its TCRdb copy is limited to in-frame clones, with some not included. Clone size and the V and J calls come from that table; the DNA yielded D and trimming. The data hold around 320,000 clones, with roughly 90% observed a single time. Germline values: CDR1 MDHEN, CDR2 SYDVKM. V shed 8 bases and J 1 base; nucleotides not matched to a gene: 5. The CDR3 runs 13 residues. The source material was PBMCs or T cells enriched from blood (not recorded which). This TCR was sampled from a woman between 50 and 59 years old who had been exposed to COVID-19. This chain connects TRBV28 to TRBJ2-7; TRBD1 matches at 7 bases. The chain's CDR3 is CASQPGQSYEQYF. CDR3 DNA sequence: TGTGCCAGCCAACCGGGACAGTCCTACGAGCAGTACTTC.